This T cell receptor beta chain is from a study of cytomegalovirus exposure and HLA in healthy donors. The study, taken as a whole, reports: The authors confirmed in vitro that a few CMV-associated chains were specific for CMV antigens.

Points on this clone: Its target is unknown.

This CDR3 comprises 15 residues. Deletions cut 0 bases from V and 2 bases from J, with 9 bases between. Germline V gives CDR1 LGHNA, CDR2 YSLEER. Amplification used 60 Vbeta primers and 13 Jbeta primers. Data came from immunoSEQ multiplex PCR; TCRdb stores just in-frame clones and leaves some out. Of around 150,000 clones in the sample, about 86% are singletons; the top ten hold 4% to 5%. The rearrangement uses TRBV4-3 and TRBJ2-3; weak D call: TRBD1 (5 bases). This receptor was obtained from a man in his forties in good health and CMV-seropositive. Sequenced sample: PBMCs. In DNA, the CDR3 is TGCGCCAGCAGCCAAGAGCAGGGCCCCACAGATACGCAGTATTTT. It encodes CASSQEQGPTDTQYF.